This T cell receptor (beta chain) was sequenced for a study of shared clonotypes between healthy human individuals. Germline values: CDR1 GTSNPN, CDR2 SVGIG (reference sequence). The CDR3 consists of 14 residues. The V and J ends lost 7 bases and 2 bases, in that order; junction bases with no gene match: 6. All donors qualified as healthy HIV-negative adults and had experienced no recent acute infections or vaccinations. Genomic DNA for unsorted samples, which was extracted with the QIAamp DNA Blood Mini kit, came from some 100 million PBMCs. Bulk PBMC genomic DNA spanned ten immunoSEQ deep plates. Assay used: immunoSEQ multiplex PCR; TCRdb lists only in-frame clones, some missing. Of more than 400,000 clones in the sample, roughly 80% are singletons; the top ten hold about an eighth.

The specimen sequenced was PBMCs. The rearrangement joins TRBV30 to TRBJ2-2; 8 bases fit TRBD1. This receptor was taken from a woman aged 40-49 years in good health. Some clones in this sample may be carry-over from other donors' samples. In nucleotides, the CDR3 is TGTGCCTATGACAGGGGTCCTAACACCGGGGAGCTGTTTTTT. It yields the protein CAYDRGPNTGELFF.